This TCR beta chain was identified during a study of beta chain features in type 1 diabetes. Findings and limits, study-wide: Cells carrying high TCR expression could end up over-represented when cDNA is sequenced.

This CDR3 contains 14 residues. The germline V gene has CDR1 SGHTA and CDR2 FQGNSA. With V trimmed by 5 bases and J by 2 bases, 3 bases remained unmatched. Reverse transcription of all isolated RNA meant that expressed TCRB transcripts were sequenced. An average of approximately 3.4 million reads was obtained for naive, central memory and regulatory T cell samples. Assay: immunoSEQ multiplex PCR; the TCRdb copy retains only in-frame clones and omits some. The repertoire holds some 160,000 clones, with approximately 9% as singletons. This clone appeared a few times. Its antigen remains unknown. Input material: central memory CD4+ T cells from blood. This chain links TRBV7-2 with TRBJ2-3; 8 positions match TRBD1. This TCR derives from a young woman in good health. This chain's CDR3 is CASSKDRVTDTQYF. The CDR3 DNA sequence: TGTGCCAGCAGCAAGGACAGGGTCACAGATACGCAGTATTTT.